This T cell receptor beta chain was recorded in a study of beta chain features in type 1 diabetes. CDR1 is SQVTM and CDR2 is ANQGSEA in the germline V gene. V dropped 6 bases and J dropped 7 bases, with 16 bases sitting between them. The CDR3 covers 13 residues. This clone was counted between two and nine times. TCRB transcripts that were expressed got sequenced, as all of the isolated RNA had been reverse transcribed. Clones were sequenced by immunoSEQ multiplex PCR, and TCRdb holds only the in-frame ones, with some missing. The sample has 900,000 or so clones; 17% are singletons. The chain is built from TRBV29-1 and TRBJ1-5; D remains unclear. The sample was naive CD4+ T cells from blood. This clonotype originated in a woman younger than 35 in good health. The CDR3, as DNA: TGCAGCGTCGGCGTTGGGGAAGGACAGCCCCAGCATTTT. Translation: CSVGVGEGQPQHF.